These 14 T cell receptor beta chains originate from one sample sequenced in a study of cytomegalovirus exposure and HLA in healthy donors. 13 Jbeta primers and 60 Vbeta primers were used for the PCR. The method was immunoSEQ multiplex PCR; TCRdb's version includes in-frame clones alone and lacks a portion of them. The table lists 130,000 to 150,000 clones, 70% to 80% of them singletons. The sequenced material came from PBMCs. These receptor sequences come from a woman between 45 and 60 years old in good health and CMV-seropositive.

V gene TRBV4-1 combines with J gene TRBJ1-4, with 9 bases matching TRBD1. The CDR3 is 18 residues long. The V gene end was trimmed by 1 base and the J gene end by 7 bases; junction bases not matched to a gene: 13. Germline V gene data show CDR1 as MGHRA and CDR2 as YSYEKL. CDR3 sequence (DNA): TGCGCCAGCAGCCAAGGCGTCCCGGGACAGGGAAGCGGTGAAAAACTGTTTTTT. Protein sequence: CASSQGVPGQGSGEKLFF.

The chain is built from TRBV13 and TRBJ1-3; unclear D gene. CDR1 is PRHDT, CDR2 FYEKMQ, per germline (reference sequence). The CDR3 totals 15 residues. Trimming shortened V by 5 bases and J by 0 bases, and 11 bases separated the two germline ends. CDR3 loop: CASSPRVLSGNTIYF. CDR3 DNA: TGTGCCAGCAGCCCCCGGGTCCTCTCTGGAAACACCATATATTTT.

The rearrangement uses TRBV6-1 and TRBJ1-2, with D tentatively TRBD1 (6 bases). The CDR3 spans 15 residues. Trimming removed 7 bases at V and 4 bases at J, with 19 bases between. The germline CDR1 and CDR2 sequences are MNHNS and SASEGT. In DNA form, the CDR3 reads TGTGCCAGCACCGCCGGGGGGGGCCGGGGCTATGGCTACACCTTC. Translation: CASTAGGGRGYGYTF.

This clone was seen a handful of times. The chain uses TRBV7-9 and TRBJ1-5; TRBD1 is a possible D gene (5 bases). V dropped 5 bases and J dropped 2 bases, with 13 bases sitting between them. The CDR3 extends over 15 amino acids. Germline lookup yields CDR1 SEHNR and CDR2 FQNEAQ (reference sequence). The DNA for the CDR3 is TGTGCCAGCAGCAGCGGCAGGGAGGGCAATCAGCCCCAGCATTTT. Translation: CASSSGREGNQPQHF. The full variable domain, its missing parts supplied by reference TRBV7-9 and TRBJ1-5, is DTGVSQNPRHKITKRGQNVTFRCDPISEHNRLYWYRQTLGQGPEFLTYFQNEAQLEKSRLLSDRFSAERPKGSFSTLEIQRTEQGDSAMYLCASSSGREGNQPQHFGDGTRLSIL.

The chain links TRBV6-1 to TRBJ2-5; tentatively, D is TRBD1 (5 bases). The CDR3 contains 13 residues. Germline V lookup: CDR1 MNHNS, CDR2 SASEGT. With 7 bases removed from V and 1 base from J, the gap between germline ends came to 10 bases. The CDR3 protein is CASNRQIQETQYF. In DNA form, the CDR3 reads TGTGCCAGCAACCGACAGATCCAAGAGACCCAGTACTTC.

The chain carries TRBV15 and TRBJ1-5; D perhaps matches TRBD1 (6 bases). The germline V and J ends were trimmed by 3 bases and 1 base, with 13 bases remaining between them. Germline V gives CDR1 LNHNV, CDR2 YYDKDF (reference sequence). CDR3 length: 16 amino acids. The CDR3 DNA is TGTGCCACCAGCAGGAGCATGGGGGCGAGCAATCAGCCCCAGCATTTT. This encodes CATSRSMGASNQPQHF.

The gene calls are TRBV6-1 and TRBJ1-2; TRBD1 matches at 11 bases. V lost 2 bases, J lost 2 bases, and 1 base stayed unmatched. The CDR3 consists of 15 residues. Germline V gene sequence: CDR1 MNHNS, CDR2 SASEGT. CDR3 bases: TGTGCCAGCAGTGAACGGACAGGGGGCAACTATGGCTACACCTTC. It yields the protein CASSERTGGNYGYTF.

V usage is TRBV30 and J usage is TRBJ2-5, with 7 bases matching TRBD2. The germline V gene encodes CDR1 GTSNPN and CDR2 SVGIG (reference sequence). This CDR3 has 14 amino acids. V shed 2 bases and J 4 bases; nucleotides not matched to a gene: 7. CDR3 loop: CAWSPTGGGETQYF. The CDR3 DNA follows: TGTGCCTGGAGTCCCACGGGGGGTGGAGAGACCCAGTACTTC.

The V gene is TRBV7-2, the J gene TRBJ2-7; TRBD2 matches at 10 bases. Germline values: CDR1 SGHTA, CDR2 FQGNSA. V lost 7 bases to trimming and J lost 0 bases; unmatched junction nucleotides: 6. CDR3 length: 15 amino acids. CDR3 sequence: CASTLGLASSYEQYF. Written as DNA, the CDR3 is TGTGCCAGCACCTTGGGACTAGCGTCCTCCTACGAGCAGTACTTC.

The rearrangement joins TRBV7-3 to TRBJ2-7; D call uncertain. Germline assignment: CDR1 SGHTA and CDR2 FQGTGA. The V and J ends lost 5 bases and 3 bases respectively, with 5 bases between them. The CDR3 is 11 amino acids. CDR3 region: CASSNGYEQYF. CDR3 in DNA: TGTGCCAGCAGCAACGGCTACGAGCAGTACTTC. The whole variable domain, remainder taken from reference TRBV7-3 and TRBJ2-7, is GAGVSQTPSNKVTEKGKYVELRCDPISGHTALYWYRQSLGQGPEFLIYFQGTGAADDSGLPNDRFFAVRPEGSVSTLKIQRTERGDSAVYLCASSNGYEQYFGPGTRLTVT.

The V gene is TRBV7-8, the J gene TRBJ2-7, with D unclear. Per the germline V gene, CDR1 is SGHVS and CDR2 is FQNEAQ. The CDR3 is 15 amino acids. V lost 4 bases and J 2 bases, leaving 15 bases between the germline ends. The CDR3 spells CASSSQVIPTYEQYF. Written as DNA, the CDR3 is TGTGCCAGCAGCTCCCAGGTAATTCCGACCTACGAGCAGTACTTC.

The chain carries TRBV15 and TRBJ2-5; 8 bases line up with TRBD2. The CDR3 extends over 16 amino acids. CDR1 and CDR2 (germline): LNHNV, YYDKDF (reference sequence). V lost 1 base to trimming and J lost 2 bases; unmatched junction nucleotides: 6. CDR3 residues: CATSRALAGPQETQYF. DNA for the CDR3: TGTGCCACCAGCAGAGCTCTAGCGGGCCCTCAAGAGACCCAGTACTTC.

The V gene is TRBV19, the J gene TRBJ1-5; unclear D gene. The length of the CDR3 is 15 residues. The V end was cut by 1 base, the J end by 3 bases, with 10 bases between. Germline values: CDR1 LNHDA, CDR2 SQIVND (reference sequence). The CDR3 protein is CASSIGGGTNQPQHF. The CDR3 region has the DNA TGTGCCAGTAGTATAGGGGGAGGTACCAATCAGCCCCAGCATTTT.

The chain combines TRBV7-9 with TRBJ2-4, with 9 bases fitting TRBD2. The V gene end was trimmed by 5 bases and the J gene end by 3 bases; junction bases not matched to a gene: 11. The CDR3 runs 17 residues. Germline V lookup: CDR1 SEHNR, CDR2 FQNEAQ (reference sequence). CDR3 in DNA: TGTGCCAGCAGCAAGAGACTAGCGGCCTTAGACAAAAACATTCAGTACTTC. The encoded protein is CASSKRLAALDKNIQYF.